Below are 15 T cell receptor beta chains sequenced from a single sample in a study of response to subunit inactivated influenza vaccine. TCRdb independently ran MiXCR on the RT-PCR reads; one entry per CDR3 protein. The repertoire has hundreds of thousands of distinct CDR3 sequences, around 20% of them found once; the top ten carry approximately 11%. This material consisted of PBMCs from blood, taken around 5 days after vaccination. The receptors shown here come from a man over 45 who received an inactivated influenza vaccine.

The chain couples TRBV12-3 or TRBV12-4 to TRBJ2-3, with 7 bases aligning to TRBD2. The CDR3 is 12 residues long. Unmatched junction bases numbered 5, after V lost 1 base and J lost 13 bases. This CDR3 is CASSLGWRGKYF. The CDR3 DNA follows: TGTGCCAGCAGTTTAGGGTGGCGGGGGAAGTATTTT.

This CDR3 reads CASNLAGATDTQYF. DNA of the CDR3: TGTGCCAGCAACCTAGCGGGAGCCACAGATACGCAGTATTTT. This sequence joins TRBV12-3 or TRBV12-4 and TRBJ2-3, with 10 bases matching TRBD2. The CDR3 extends over 14 amino acids. Trimming at V came to 7 bases and at J to 2 bases, leaving 3 bases not matched to a gene.

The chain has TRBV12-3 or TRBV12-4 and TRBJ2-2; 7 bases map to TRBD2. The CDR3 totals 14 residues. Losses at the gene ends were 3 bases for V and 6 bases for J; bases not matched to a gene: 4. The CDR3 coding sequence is TGTGCCAGCAGTTTGGGGAGGGGCGCCGGGGAGCTGTTTTTT. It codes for CASSLGRGAGELFF.

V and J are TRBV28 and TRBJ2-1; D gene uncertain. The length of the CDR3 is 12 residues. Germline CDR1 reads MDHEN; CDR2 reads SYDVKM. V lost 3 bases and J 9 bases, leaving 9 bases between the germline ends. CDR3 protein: CASSFIRFEQFF. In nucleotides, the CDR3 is TGTGCCAGCAGTTTTATAAGGTTTGAGCAGTTCTTC.

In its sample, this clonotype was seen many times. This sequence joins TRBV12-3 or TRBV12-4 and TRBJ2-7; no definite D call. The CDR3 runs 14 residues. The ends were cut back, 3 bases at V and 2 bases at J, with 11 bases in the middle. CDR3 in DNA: TGTGCCAGCAGTTTTTCAGGTAAAACCTACGAGCAGTACTTC. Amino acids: CASSFSGKTYEQYF.

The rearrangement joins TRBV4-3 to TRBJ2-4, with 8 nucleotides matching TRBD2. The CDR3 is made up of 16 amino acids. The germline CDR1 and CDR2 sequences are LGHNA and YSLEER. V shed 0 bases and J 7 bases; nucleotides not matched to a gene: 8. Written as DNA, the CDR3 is TGCGCCAGCAGCCAAGACTTAAGCGGGAGCTGGAACATTCAGTACTTC. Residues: CASSQDLSGSWNIQYF.

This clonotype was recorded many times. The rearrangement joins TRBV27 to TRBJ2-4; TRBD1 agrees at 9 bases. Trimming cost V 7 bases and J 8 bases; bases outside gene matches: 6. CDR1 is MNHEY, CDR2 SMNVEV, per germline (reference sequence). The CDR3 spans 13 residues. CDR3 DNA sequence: TGTGCCAGCAAACGACAGGGGGAGCACATTCAGTACTTC. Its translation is CASKRQGEHIQYF.

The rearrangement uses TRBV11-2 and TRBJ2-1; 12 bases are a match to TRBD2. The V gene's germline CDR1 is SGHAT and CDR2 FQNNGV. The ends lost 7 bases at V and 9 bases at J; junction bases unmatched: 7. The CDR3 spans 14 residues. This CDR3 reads CASKTSGGLFEQFF. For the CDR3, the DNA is TGTGCCAGCAAGACTAGCGGGGGACTCTTTGAGCAGTTCTTC.

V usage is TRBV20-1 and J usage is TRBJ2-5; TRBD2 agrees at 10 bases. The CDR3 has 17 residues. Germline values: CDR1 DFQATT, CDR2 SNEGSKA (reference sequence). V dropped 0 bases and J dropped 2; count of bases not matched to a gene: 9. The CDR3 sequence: CSARDPSGSRGQETQYF. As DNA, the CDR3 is TGCAGTGCTAGAGACCCTAGCGGGAGTCGCGGGCAAGAGACCCAGTACTTC.

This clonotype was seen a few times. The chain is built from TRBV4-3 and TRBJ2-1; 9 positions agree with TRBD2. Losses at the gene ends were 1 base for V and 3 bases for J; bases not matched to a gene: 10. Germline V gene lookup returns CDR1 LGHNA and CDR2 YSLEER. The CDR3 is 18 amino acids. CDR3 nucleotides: TGCGCCAGCAGCCAAGGGTCTAGCGGGGCTCTCAACTACAATGAGCAGTTCTTC. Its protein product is CASSQGSSGALNYNEQFF.

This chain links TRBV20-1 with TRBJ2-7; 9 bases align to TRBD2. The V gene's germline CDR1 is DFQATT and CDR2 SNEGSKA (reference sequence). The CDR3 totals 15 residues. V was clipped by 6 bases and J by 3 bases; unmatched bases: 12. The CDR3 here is CSAGRGLAGNYEQYF. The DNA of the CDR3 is TGCAGTGCCGGAAGGGGGCTAGCGGGGAACTACGAGCAGTACTTC.

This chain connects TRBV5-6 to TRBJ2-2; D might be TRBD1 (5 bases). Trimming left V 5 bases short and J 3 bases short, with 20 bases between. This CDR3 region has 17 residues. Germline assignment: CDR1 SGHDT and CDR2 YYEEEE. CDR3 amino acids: CASSPTMGTGDTGELFF. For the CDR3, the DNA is TGTGCCAGCAGTCCCACCATGGGAACAGGAGACACCGGGGAGCTGTTTTTT.

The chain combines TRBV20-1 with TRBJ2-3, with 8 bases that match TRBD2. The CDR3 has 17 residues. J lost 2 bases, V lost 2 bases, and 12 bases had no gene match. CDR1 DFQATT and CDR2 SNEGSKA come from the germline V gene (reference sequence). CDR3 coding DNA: TGCAGTGCTAGACCGAGGTGGGACGGGGGGGCCACAGATACGCAGTATTTT. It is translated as CSARPRWDGGATDTQYF.

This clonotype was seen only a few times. As DNA, the CDR3 is TGTGCCAGCCTTGGACGGCAAGAGACCCAGTACTTC. It yields the protein CASLGRQETQYF. The chain carries TRBV7-2 and TRBJ2-5; D is undetermined. This CDR3 contains 12 residues. V lost 8 bases and J 2 bases, leaving 9 bases between the germline ends. Germline CDR1 and CDR2: SGHTA and FQGNSA.

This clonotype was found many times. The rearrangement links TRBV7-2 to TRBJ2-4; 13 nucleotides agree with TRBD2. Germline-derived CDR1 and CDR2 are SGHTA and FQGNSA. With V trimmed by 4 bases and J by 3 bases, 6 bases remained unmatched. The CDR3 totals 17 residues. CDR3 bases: TGTGCCAGCAGCTCTAACGGACTAGCGGGAGTCAAAAACATTCAGTACTTC. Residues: CASSSNGLAGVKNIQYF.